A selection of T cell receptor beta chains follows, all from one sample in a study of T cell repertoires in cytomegalovirus infection. TCRdb independently ran MiXCR on the reads; one entry per CDR3 protein. This sample has 650,000 to 850,000 distinct CDR3 sequences, with almost 30% found just once. Antigens of these TCRs are unknown. Source: cultured CD8+ T cells from PBMCs, taken from culture after CMV antigen stimulation. The source of these receptors is a human donor in good health (CMV status not recorded). Some clones in this sample may be carry-over from other donors' samples. Each CDR3 is given with its conserved first and last residue. Each record gives: V gene, J gene, CDR3 protein.

V: TRBV10-3
J: TRBJ2-1
CDR3: CAIRSGLAGPSGGYNEQFF

V: TRBV27
J: TRBJ1-1
CDR3: CASSLGQGLLVEAFF

V: TRBV27
J: TRBJ1-5
CDR3: CAGSLSRSTASNQPQHF

V: TRBV7-6
J: TRBJ1-3
CDR3: CASSPVGGRVNTIYF

V: TRBV19
J: TRBJ2-6
CDR3: CASSLWYVGSGANVLTF

V: TRBV20-1
J: TRBJ2-1
CDR3: CSARAWDSIYNEQFF

V: TRBV7-3
J: TRBJ2-3
CDR3: CASSLRAPFPGLAGGTDTQYF

V: TRBV28
J: TRBJ2-1
CDR3: CASSPMGSGGAGNEQFF

V: TRBV6-1
J: TRBJ1-1
CDR3: CASSVRGWEAFF

V: TRBV7-2
J: TRBJ1-2
CDR3: CASSRGTDYGYTF